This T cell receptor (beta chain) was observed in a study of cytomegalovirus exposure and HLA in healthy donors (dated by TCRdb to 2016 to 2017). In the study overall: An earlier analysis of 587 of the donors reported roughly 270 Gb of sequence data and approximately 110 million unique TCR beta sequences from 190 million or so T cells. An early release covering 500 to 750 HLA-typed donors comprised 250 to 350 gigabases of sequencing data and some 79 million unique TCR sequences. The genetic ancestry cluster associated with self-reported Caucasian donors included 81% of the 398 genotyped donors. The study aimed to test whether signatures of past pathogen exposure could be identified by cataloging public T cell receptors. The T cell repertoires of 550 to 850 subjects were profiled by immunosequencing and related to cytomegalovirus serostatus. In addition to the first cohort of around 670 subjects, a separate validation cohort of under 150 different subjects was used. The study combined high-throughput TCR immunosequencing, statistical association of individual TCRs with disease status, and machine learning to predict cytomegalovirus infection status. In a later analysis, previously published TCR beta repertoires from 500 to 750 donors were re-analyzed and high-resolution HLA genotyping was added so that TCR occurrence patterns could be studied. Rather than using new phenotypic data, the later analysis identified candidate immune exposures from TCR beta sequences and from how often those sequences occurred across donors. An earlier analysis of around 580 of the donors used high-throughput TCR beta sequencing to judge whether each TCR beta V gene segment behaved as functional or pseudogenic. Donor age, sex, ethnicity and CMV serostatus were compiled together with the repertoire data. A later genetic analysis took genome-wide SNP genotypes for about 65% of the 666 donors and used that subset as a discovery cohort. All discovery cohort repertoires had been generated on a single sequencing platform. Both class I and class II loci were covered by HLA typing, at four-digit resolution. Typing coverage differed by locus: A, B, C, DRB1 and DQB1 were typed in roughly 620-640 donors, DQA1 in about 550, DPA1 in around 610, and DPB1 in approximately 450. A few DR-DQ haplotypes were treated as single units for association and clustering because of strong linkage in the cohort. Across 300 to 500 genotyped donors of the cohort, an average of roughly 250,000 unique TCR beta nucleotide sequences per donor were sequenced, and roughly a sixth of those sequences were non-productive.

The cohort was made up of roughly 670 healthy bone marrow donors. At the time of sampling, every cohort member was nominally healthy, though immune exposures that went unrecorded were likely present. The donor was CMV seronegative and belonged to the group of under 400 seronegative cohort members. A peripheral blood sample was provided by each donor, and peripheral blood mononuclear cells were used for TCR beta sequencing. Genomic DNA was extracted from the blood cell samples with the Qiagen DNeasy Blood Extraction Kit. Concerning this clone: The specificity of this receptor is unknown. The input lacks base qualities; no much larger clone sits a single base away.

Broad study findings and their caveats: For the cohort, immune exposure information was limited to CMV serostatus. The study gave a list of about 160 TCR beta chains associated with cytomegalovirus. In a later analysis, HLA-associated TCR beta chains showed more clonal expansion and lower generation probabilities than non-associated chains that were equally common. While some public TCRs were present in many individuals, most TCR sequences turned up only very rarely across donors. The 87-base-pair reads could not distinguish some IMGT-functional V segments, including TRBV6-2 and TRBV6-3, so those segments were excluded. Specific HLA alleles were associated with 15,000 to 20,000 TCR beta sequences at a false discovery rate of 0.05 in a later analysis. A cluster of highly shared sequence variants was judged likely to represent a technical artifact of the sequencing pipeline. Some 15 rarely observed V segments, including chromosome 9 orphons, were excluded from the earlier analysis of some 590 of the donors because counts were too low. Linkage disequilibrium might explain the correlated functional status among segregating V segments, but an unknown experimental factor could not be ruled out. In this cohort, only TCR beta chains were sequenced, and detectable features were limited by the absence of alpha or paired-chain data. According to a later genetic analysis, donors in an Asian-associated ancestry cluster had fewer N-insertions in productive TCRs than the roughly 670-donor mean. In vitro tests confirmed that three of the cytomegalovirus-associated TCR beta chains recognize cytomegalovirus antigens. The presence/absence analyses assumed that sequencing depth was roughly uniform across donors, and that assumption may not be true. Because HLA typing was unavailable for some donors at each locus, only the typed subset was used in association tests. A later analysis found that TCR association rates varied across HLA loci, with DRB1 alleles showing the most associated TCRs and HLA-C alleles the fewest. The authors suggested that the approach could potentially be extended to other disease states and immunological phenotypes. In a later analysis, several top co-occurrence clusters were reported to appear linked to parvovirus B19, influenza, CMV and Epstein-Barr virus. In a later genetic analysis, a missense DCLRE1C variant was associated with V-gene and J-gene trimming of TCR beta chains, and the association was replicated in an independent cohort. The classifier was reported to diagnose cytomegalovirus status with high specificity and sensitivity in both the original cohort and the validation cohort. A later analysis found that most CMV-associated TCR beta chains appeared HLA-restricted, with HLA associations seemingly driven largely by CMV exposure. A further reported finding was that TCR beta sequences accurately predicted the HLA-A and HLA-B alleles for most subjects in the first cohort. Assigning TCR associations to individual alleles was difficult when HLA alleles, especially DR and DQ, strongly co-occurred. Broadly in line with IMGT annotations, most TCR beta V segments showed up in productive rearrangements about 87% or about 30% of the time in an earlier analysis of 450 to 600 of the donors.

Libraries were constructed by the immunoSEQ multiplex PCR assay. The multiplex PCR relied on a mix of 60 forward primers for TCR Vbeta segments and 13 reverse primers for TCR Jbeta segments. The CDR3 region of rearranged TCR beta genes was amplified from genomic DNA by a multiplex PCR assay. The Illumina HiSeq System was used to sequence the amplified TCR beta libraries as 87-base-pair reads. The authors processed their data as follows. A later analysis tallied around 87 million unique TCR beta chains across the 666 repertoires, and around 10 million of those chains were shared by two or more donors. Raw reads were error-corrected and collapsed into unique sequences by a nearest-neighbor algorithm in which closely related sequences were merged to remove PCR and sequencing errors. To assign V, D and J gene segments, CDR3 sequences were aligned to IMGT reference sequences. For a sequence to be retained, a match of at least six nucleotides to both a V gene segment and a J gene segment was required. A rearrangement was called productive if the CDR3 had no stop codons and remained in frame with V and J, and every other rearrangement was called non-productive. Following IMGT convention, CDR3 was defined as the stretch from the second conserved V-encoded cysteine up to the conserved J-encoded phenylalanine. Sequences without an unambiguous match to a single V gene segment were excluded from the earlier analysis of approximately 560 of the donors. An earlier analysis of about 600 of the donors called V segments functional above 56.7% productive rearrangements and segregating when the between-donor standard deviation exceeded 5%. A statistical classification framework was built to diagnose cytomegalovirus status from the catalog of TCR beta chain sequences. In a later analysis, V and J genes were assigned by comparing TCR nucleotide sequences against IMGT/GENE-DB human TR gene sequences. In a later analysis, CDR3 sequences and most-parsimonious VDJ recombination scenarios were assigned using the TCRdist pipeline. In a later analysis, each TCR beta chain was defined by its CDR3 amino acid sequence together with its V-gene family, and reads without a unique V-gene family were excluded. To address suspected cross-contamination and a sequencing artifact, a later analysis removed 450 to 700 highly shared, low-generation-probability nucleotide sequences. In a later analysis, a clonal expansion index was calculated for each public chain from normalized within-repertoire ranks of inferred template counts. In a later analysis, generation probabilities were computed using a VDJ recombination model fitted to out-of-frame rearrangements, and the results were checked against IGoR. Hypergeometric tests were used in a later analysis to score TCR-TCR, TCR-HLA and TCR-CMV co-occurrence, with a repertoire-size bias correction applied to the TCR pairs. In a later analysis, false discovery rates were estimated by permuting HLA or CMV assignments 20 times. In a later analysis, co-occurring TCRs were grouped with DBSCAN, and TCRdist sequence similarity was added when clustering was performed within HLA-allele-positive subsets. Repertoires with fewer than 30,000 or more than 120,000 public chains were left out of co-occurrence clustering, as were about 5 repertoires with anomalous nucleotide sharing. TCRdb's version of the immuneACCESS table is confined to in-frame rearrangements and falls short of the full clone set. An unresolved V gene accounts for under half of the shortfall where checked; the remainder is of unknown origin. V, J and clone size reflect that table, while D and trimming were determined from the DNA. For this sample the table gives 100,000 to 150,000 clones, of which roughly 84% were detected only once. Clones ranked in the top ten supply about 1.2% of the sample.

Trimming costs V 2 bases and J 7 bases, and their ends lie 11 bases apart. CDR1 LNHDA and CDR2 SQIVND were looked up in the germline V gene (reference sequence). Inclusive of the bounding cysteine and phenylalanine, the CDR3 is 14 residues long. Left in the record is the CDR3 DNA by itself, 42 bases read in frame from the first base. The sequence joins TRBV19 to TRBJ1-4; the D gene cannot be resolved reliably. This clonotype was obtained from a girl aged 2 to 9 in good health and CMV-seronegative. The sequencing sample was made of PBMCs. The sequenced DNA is TGTGCCAGTAGTATACGAGGAAGCGGTGAAAAACTGTTTTTT. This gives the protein CASSIRGSGEKLFF.